The clone carrying this T cell receptor (beta chain) appeared once. Its specificity is unknown. Clones were sequenced by immunoSEQ multiplex PCR, and TCRdb holds only the in-frame ones, with some missing. The sample includes roughly 58,000 clones, roughly 80% of them seen just once. This sample is part of a study of T cells in localized non-small cell lung cancer. Study conclusions and caveats: Only one tumor region was sequenced, so heterogeneity remains possible.

The CDR3 sequence is 15 residues long. Per the germline V gene, CDR1 is ENHRY and CDR2 is SYGVKD. The trim removed 4 bases at V and 1 base at J, leaving 4 bases unmatched. This clonotype was obtained from a man between 35 and 75 years old with stage II lung adenocarcinoma. The sequences come from PBMCs, collected before any cancer treatment. The rearrangement links TRBV10-3 to TRBJ2-1; 7 positions agree with TRBD1. The CDR3 sequence is CAISAAQGSYNEQFF. CDR3 in DNA: TGTGCCATCAGTGCCGCACAGGGGTCCTACAATGAGCAGTTCTTC.